This T cell receptor (beta chain) derives from a study of CD8 T cells in ankylosing spondylitis. V lost 3 bases, J lost 1 base, and 13 bases lay in between. The CDR3 totals 15 residues. TCRdb redid the calling of the 5' RACE reads with MiXCR, one entry per CDR3 protein. This sample has about 100,000 distinct CDR3 sequences; 24% occur once, and the top ten carry 9% to 15%. The sample consisted of synovial fluid, either unsorted or a sorted T cell fraction (not recorded which). The receptor comes from a male donor with ankylosing spondylitis. The rearrangement links TRBV12-3 or TRBV12-4 to TRBJ2-7, with D possibly TRBD2 on 6 matching bases. DNA for the CDR3: TGTGCCAGCAGTTTGACTAGAACGTCTTCCTACGAGCAGTACGTC. Its translation: CASSLTRTSSYEQYV.